This section outlines one T cell receptor (beta chain) sequence together with its context. The antigen remains unidentified. Time point in this sample: patch test 3, about 24 weeks after DPC sensitization. Treatment specified: therapeutic diphenylcyclopropenone sensitization with weekly scalp DPC. The record originates from a study of human T cells and chemical hapten exposure. Overall study: Sensitization used 2% DPC on roughly 2 cm by roughly 2 cm upper inner arm skin. Women made up most patients, who had alopecia areata, totalis or universalis.

The CDR3 covers 13 residues. Germline CDR1 is MNHEY and CDR2 is SVGAGI. With 5 bases removed from V and 8 bases from J, the gap between germline ends came to 15 bases. Study-wide points: Positive correlation was observed between PT1 expanded TCR counts and patch test score. DPC sensitization did not alter TCRs above 1 in 1000 frequency.

Via MiXCR, TCRdb re-called the RACE reads, giving one row per CDR3 protein. The sample lists about 120,000 distinct CDR3 sequences, approximately 10% occurring once. The sequence was obtained from a woman aged 50 to 60 with alopecia areata. Some clones in this sample may be carry-over from other donors' samples. The source was whole blood, collected in connection with sensitization to the hapten diphenylcyclopropenone (DPC). V gene TRBV6-5 combines with J gene TRBJ1-2; weak D call: TRBD1 (5 bases). In DNA, the CDR3 is TGTGCCAGCAGTCCAACAGGTGGTCGCGGCTACACCTTC. This translates into CASSPTGGRGYTF.